Shown below are 21 T cell receptor beta chains from a single sample sequenced in a study of Graves' ophthalmopathy and Graves' hyperthyroidism. The TCR beta CDR3 regions underwent amplification from RNA transcripts. First-round RT-PCR employed HTBI primers, with a second-round multiplex PCR after it. TCRdb reprocessed the multiplex PCR reads via MiXCR and lists one record per CDR3 protein. This sample has some 370,000 distinct CDR3 sequences, with approximately 18% found just once. Sequencing input: peripheral blood. Receptor source: an adult woman with stable Graves' hyperthyroidism.

The rearrangement uses TRBV3-1 and TRBJ2-5, with unresolved D. Trimming took 4 bases from V and 4 from J, leaving 10 bases between them. The CDR3 has 13 amino acids. CDR1 and CDR2 (germline): LGHDT, YNNKEL (reference sequence). CDR3 residues: CASSPPWRETQYF. CDR3 nucleotide sequence: TGTGCCAGCAGCCCTCCGTGGAGAGAGACCCAGTACTTC.

Many counts were recorded for this clonotype. The chain combines TRBV7-2 with TRBJ1-1; a weak D match, TRBD1 (6 bases). V was shortened by 7 bases and J by 5 bases, with 20 bases between the two germline ends. Germline CDR1 is SGHTA and CDR2 is FQGNSA. The CDR3 is 15 amino acids. The CDR3 sequence is CASTLGGGRLTEAFF. In DNA form, the CDR3 reads TGTGCCAGCACCCTAGGGGGAGGTCGTTTGACTGAAGCTTTCTTT.

Concerning this clonotype: One end of the junction does not line up with germline, which may come from a read error. CDR3 protein: CASSFSKGLSYEQDF. In nucleotides, the CDR3 is TGCGCCAGCAGCTTCAGTAAAGGACTATCATACGAGCAGGACTTC. The chain is built from TRBV4-1 and TRBJ2-7, with D perhaps TRBD2 (6 bases). In germline, CDR1 is MGHRA, CDR2 YSYEKL. The CDR3 has 15 amino acids.

This clonotype was detected ten times or more. This rearrangement joins TRBV5-1 to TRBJ2-5; no reliable D call. V shed 3 bases and J shed 2 bases, with 5 bases lying between them. The CDR3 loop spans 12 amino acids. CDR1 is SGHRS and CDR2 is YFSETQ in the germline V gene. DNA of the CDR3: TGCGCCAGCAGCTCGAGACAAGAGACCCAGTACTTC. This translates into CASSSRQETQYF.

This clonotype has ten or more counts. Mismatch with germline at one junction end may stem from a read error. This chain uses TRBV5-1 with TRBJ2-7; no firm D call. The CDR3 consists of 12 residues. CDR1 is SGHRS, CDR2 YFSETQ, per germline. In DNA form, the CDR3 reads TGTGCCAGCAGTTTAGAGGTGGGAGAGCAGTACTTC. This translates into CASSLEVGEQYF.

This clonotype was seen ten or more times. The rearrangement links TRBV28 to TRBJ2-7; D not resolved. This CDR3 region has 15 residues. Germline V CDR1 and CDR2: MDHEN, SYDVKM. The ends were cut back, 3 bases at V and 3 bases at J, with 15 bases in the middle. The CDR3 region is CASSLAAALGYEQYF. CDR3 bases: TGTGCCAGCAGTTTGGCGGCAGCCCTCGGCTACGAGCAGTACTTC.

This clonotype has at least ten counts. V and J are TRBV28 and TRBJ1-5; 9 nucleotides align to TRBD1. Trimming took 8 bases from V and 8 from J; bases not matched to a gene: 13. The length of the CDR3 is 15 residues. Germline V gives CDR1 MDHEN, CDR2 SYDVKM. This CDR3 reads CASYTYPGQGEPQHF. The CDR3 bases are TGTGCCAGCTATACTTACCCGGGACAGGGAGAGCCCCAGCATTTT.

This clonotype appeared many times. The rearrangement joins TRBV6-1 to TRBJ1-6, with 11 nucleotides matching TRBD1. CDR3 length equals 16 residues. Germline CDR1 and CDR2: MNHNS and SASEGT. V lost 8 bases to trimming and J lost 9 bases; unmatched junction nucleotides: 12. CDR3 bases: TGTGCCAGCGGACTACTGGGGACAGGGGGTGGTTCACCCCTCCACTTT. Translation gives CASGLLGTGGGSPLHF.

At least ten counts were recorded for this clonotype. V is TRBV20-1 and J is TRBJ2-7, with a possible D match to TRBD2 (7 bases). CDR3 length: 12 amino acids. CDR1 and CDR2 (germline): DFQATT, SNEGSKA (reference sequence). The V gene lost 2 bases and the J gene lost 4 bases, with 9 bases spanning the gap. CDR3 DNA sequence: TGCAGTGCTAGAAGGGGGGGGTACGAGCAGTACTTC. It encodes CSARRGGYEQYF.

Comment on this clonotype: Since the CDR3 does not end with the conserved phenylalanine or tryptophan, this likely comes from a read error. The chain joins TRBV18 to TRBJ1-5; D gene ambiguous. CDR3 length equals 16 residues. Trimming removed 1 base from V and 0 bases from J, with 10 bases in between. Germline V gives CDR1 KGHSH, CDR2 LQKENI. The CDR3 sequence: CASSPRGQDSNQPQHL. CDR3 DNA sequence: TGTGCCAGCTCACCACGTGGGCAGGATAGCAATCAGCCCCAGCATTTG.

This clonotype came up a few times. The chain has TRBV20-1 and TRBJ2-7; TRBD2 matches at 14 bases. Germline V CDR1 and CDR2: DFQATT, SNEGSKA (reference sequence). Germline trimming cut 6 bases from V and 5 bases from J; bases unmatched to any gene: 9. CDR3 length equals 15 residues. Here the CDR3 reads CSATGTSGSNHEQYF. As DNA, the CDR3 is TGCAGTGCAACCGGGACTAGCGGGAGCAACCACGAGCAGTACTTC.

The table lists this clonotype with many counts. J is TRBJ1-3 and V is TRBV6-2 or TRBV6-3; no firm D call. V gave up 6 bases and J gave up 1 base, with 16 bases separating them. Germline V gives CDR1 MNHEY, CDR2 SVGEGT. This CDR3 contains 16 residues. CDR3 in DNA: TGTGCCAGCAGAAGGACGGGCCGGGGATCTGGAAACACCATATATTTT. The encoded protein is CASRRTGRGSGNTIYF.

The sample holds many counts of this clonotype. This chain links TRBV6-1 with TRBJ2-5, with 8 nucleotides matching TRBD2. Germline CDR1 and CDR2: MNHNS and SASEGT. The V gene end was trimmed by 2 bases and the J gene end by 4 bases; junction bases not matched to a gene: 3. The CDR3 consists of 14 residues. DNA for the CDR3: TGTGCCAGCAGTGAACTGCTAGCGGGAGAGACCCAGTACTTC. Translating gives CASSELLAGETQYF.

This clonotype was recorded many times. J is TRBJ1-2 and V is TRBV20-1, with 7 bases aligning to TRBD1. The germline gives CDR1 DFQATT, CDR2 SNEGSKA (reference sequence). V was clipped by 7 bases and J by 4 bases; unmatched bases: 6. The CDR3 is 12 residues long. In nucleotides, the CDR3 is TGCAGTGGGGGTAGGGGGCCCTATGGCTACACCTTC. Amino acid sequence: CSGGRGPYGYTF.

This clonotype was detected many times. The chain uses TRBV28 and TRBJ2-7; 9 nucleotides line up with TRBD2. The junction had 6 bases not matched to a gene; V was cut back by 3 bases and J by 6 bases. CDR1 is MDHEN, CDR2 SYDVKM, per germline. The CDR3 sequence is 14 residues long. DNA of the CDR3: TGTGCCAGCAGTTTGTTTAGCGGGAGCGGCGAGCAGTACTTC. It translates to CASSLFSGSGEQYF.

The gene calls are TRBV28 and TRBJ1-3; no clear D gene. This CDR3 has 16 amino acids. Trimming stripped 7 bases from V and 0 bases from J, with 16 bases between. CDR1 is MDHEN and CDR2 is SYDVKM in the germline V gene. CDR3 in DNA: TGTGCCAGCACCTTAAGCCCAGGACTCTCTGGAAACACCATATATTTT. Translated, it gives CASTLSPGLSGNTIYF.

The chain combines TRBV12-3 or TRBV12-4 with TRBJ1-2, with 9 bases identical to TRBD1. This CDR3 is built from 13 residues. V lost 5 bases to trimming and J lost 8 bases; unmatched junction nucleotides: 6. CDR3 sequence reads: CASSPQGAGGYTF. The CDR3 nucleotides read TGTGCCAGCAGTCCACAGGGGGCTGGAGGCTACACCTTC.

This clonotype appeared many times. This chain joins TRBV11-2 and TRBJ1-1; TRBD1 aligns across 10 bases. The V gene end was trimmed by 5 bases and the J gene end by 11 bases; junction bases not matched to a gene: 14. The CDR3 loop spans 15 amino acids. Looked up from germline, CDR1 is SGHAT and CDR2 is FQNNGV. The CDR3 DNA sequence: TGTGCCAGCAGCCTAGGGACCGGGACAGGGGTTCGGGCTTTCTTT. The encoded protein is CASSLGTGTGVRAFF.

V gene TRBV29-1 combines with J gene TRBJ2-5; TRBD2 aligns across 8 bases. Unmatched junction bases numbered 7, after V lost 7 bases and J lost 3 bases. The CDR3 extends over 13 amino acids. Germline V gene lookup returns CDR1 SQVTM and CDR2 ANQGSEA. CDR3 nucleotide sequence: TGCAGCGGCGGGACTAGACGAGAAGAGACCCAGTACTTC. The encoded protein is CSGGTRREETQYF.

This clonotype has ten or more counts. This rearrangement joins TRBV2 to TRBJ1-1, with a possible D match to TRBD1 (5 bases). Trimming shortened V by 6 bases and J by 7 bases, and 12 bases separated the two germline ends. Germline V gene data show CDR1 as SNHLY and CDR2 as FYNNEI. This CDR3 region has 12 residues. The CDR3 DNA follows: TGTGCCAGCAGCAGGGAGACGGTTGAAGCTTTCTTT. It specifies CASSRETVEAFF.

This clonotype appeared many times. This chain uses TRBV29-1 with TRBJ2-5; the D gene is possibly TRBD1 (5 bases). V lost 4 bases and J 4 bases, leaving 13 bases between the germline ends. Per germline, CDR1 SQVTM and CDR2 ANQGSEA. The length of the CDR3 is 13 residues. The CDR3 DNA reads as TGCAGCGTTGCCCCATCAACAGGAGAGACCCAGTACTTC. It yields the protein CSVAPSTGETQYF.